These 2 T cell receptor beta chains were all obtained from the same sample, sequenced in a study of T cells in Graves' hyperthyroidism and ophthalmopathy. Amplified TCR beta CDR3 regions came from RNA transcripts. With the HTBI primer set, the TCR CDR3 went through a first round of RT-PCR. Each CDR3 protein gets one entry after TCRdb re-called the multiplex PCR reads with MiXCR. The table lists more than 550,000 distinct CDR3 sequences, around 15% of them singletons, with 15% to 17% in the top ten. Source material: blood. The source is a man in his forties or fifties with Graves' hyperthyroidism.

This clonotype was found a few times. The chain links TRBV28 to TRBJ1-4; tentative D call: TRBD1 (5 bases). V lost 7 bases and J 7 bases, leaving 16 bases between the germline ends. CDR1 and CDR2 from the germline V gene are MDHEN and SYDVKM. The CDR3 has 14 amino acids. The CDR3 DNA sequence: TGTGCCAGCACTCTGAGACAGATAAGTGAAAAACTGTTTTTT. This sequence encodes CASTLRQISEKLFF.

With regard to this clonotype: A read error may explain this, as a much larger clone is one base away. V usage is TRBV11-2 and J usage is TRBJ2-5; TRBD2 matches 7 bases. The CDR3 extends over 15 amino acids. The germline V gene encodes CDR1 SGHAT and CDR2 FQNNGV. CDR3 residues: CACSLDLGLERTQYF. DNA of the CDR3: TGTGCCTGCAGCTTAGATCTCGGACTAGAGAGAACCCAGTACTTC.